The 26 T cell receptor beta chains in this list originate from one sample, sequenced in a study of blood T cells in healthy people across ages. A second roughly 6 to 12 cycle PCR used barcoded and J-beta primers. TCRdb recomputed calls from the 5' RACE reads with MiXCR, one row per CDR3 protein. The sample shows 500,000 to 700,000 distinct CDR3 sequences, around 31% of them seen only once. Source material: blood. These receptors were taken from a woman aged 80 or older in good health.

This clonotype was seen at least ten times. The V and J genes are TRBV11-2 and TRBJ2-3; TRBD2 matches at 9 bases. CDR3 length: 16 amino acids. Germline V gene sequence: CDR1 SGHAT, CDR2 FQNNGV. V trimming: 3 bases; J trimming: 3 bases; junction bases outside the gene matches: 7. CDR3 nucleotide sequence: TGTGCCAGCAGCTTGAGGGGCGGGGGGGTTACAGATACGCAGTATTTT. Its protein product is CASSLRGGGVTDTQYF.

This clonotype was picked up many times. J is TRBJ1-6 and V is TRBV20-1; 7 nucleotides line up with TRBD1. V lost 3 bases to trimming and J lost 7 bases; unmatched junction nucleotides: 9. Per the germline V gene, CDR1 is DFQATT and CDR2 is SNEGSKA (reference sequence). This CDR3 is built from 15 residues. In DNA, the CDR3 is TGCAGTGCTAGGGCTGGGACAGTGGGCAATTCACCCCTCCACTTT. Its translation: CSARAGTVGNSPLHF.

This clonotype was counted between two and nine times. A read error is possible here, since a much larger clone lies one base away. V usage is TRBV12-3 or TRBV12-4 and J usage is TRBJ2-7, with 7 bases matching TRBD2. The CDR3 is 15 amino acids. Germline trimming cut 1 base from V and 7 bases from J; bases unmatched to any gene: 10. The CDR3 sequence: CASSLVGTTYNEQYF. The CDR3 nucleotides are TGTGCCAGCAGTTTAGTGGGGACTACCTACAATGAGCAGTACTTC.

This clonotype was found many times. The CDR3 nucleotides read TGCGCCAGCAGCCCCCGACTTCGGGAAGACACAGATACGCAGTATTTT. This encodes CASSPRLREDTDTQYF. This rearrangement joins TRBV5-1 to TRBJ2-3; the D gene is possibly TRBD2 (5 bases). The germline V gene encodes CDR1 SGHRS and CDR2 YFSETQ. V lost 4 bases and J lost 2, with 17 bases in between. CDR3 length: 16 residues.

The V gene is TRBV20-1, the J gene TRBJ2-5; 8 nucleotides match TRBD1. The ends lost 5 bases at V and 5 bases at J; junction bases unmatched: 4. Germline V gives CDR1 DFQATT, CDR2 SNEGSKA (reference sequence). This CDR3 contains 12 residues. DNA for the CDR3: TGCAGTGCTCGACAGGGGCCCGAGACCCAGTACTTC. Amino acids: CSARQGPETQYF.

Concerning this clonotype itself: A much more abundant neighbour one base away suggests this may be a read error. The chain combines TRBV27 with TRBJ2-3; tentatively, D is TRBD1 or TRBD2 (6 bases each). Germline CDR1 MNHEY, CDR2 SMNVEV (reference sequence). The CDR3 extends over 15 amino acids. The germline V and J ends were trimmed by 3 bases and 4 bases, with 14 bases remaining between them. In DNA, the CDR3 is TGTGCCAGCAGTTTCCCGGGGGCGGACGCAGATACGCAGTATTTT. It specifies CASSFPGADADTQYF.

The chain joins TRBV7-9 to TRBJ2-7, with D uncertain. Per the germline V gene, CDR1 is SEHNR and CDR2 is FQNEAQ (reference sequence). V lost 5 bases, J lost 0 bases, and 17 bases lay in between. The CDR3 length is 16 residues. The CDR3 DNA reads TGTGCCAGCAGCCCAGACCAGGACGGATTCTCCTACGAGCAGTACTTC. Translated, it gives CASSPDQDGFSYEQYF.

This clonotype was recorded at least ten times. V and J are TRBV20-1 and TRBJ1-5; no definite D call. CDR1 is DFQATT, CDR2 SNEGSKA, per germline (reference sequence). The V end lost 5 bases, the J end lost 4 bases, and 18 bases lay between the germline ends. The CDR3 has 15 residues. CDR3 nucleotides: TGCAGTGCTCCCATCGGGCGGGGAAGGAATCAGCCCCAGCATTTT. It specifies CSAPIGRGRNQPQHF.

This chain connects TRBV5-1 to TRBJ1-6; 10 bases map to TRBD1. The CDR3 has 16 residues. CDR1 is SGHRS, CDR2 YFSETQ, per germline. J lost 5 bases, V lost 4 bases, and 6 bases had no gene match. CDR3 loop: CASSDRDRGDNSPLHF. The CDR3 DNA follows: TGCGCCAGCAGCGACCGGGACAGGGGAGATAATTCACCCCTCCACTTT.

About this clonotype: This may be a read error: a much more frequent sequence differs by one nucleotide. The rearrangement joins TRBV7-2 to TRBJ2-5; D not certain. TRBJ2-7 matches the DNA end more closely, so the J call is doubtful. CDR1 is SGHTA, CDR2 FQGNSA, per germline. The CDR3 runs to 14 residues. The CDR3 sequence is CASSLEMGRYEQYF. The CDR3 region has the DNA TGTGCCAGCAGCCTCGAAATGGGCAGGTACGAGCAGTACTTC.

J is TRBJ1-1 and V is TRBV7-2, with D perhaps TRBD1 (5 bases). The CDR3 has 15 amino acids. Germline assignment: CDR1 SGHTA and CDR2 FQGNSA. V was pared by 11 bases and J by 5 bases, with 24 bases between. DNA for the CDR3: TGTGCCGGCCGAGGTTCTGGCCAGGGAGGGACTGAAGCTTTCTTT. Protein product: CAGRGSGQGGTEAFF.

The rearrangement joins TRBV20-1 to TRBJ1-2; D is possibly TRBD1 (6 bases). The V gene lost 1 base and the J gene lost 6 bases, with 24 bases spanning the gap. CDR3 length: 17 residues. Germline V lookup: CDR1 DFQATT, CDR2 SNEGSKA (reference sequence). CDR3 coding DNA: TGCAGTGCTAGAGTTGTGGACAGAAATCCCTCTAGGCATGGCTACACCTTC. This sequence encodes CSARVVDRNPSRHGYTF.

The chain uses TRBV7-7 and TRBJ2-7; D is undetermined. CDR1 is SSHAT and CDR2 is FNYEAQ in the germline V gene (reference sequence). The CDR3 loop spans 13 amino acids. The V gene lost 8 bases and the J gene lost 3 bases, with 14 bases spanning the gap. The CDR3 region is CASSLRLGYEQYF. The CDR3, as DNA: TGTGCCAGCTCACTCCGCCTGGGCTACGAGCAGTACTTC.

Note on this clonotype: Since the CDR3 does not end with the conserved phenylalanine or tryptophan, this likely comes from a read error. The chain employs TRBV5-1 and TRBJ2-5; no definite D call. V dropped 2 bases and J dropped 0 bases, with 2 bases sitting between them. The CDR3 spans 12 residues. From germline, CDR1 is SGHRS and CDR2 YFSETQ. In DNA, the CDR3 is TGCGCCAGCAGCTTAAACCAAGAGACCCAGTACTTA. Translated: CASSLNQETQYL.

CDR3 bases: TGTGCCAGCACTTTGGGAAACATTCAGTACTTC. As protein: CASTLGNIQYF. V usage is TRBV12-3 or TRBV12-4 and J usage is TRBJ2-4; D is uncertain. This CDR3 has 11 residues. The germline V and J ends were trimmed by 7 bases and 6 bases, with 7 bases remaining between them.

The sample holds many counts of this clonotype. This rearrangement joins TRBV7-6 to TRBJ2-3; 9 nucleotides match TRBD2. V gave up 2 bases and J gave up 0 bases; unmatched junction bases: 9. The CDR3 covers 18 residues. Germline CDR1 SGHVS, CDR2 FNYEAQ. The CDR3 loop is CASSLWASGASSTDTQYF. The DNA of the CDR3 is TGTGCCAGCAGCTTATGGGCTAGCGGGGCGTCTAGCACAGATACGCAGTATTTT.

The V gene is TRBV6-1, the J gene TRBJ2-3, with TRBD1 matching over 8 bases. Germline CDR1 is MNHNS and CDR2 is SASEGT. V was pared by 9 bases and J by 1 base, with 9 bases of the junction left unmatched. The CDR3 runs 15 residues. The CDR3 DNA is TGTGCCAGTATTTGGACAGGGATCGGCACAGATACGCAGTATTTT. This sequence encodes CASIWTGIGTDTQYF.

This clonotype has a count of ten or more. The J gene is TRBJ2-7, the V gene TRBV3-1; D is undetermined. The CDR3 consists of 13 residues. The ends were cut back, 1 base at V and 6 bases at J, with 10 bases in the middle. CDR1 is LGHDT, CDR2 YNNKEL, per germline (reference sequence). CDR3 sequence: CASSQGTPGEQYF. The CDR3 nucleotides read TGTGCCAGCAGCCAAGGGACGCCGGGCGAGCAGTACTTC.

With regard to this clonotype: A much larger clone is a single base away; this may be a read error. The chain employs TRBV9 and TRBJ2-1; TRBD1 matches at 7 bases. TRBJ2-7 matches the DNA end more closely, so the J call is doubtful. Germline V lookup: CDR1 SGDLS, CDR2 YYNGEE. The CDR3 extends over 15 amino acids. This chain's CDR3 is CASSPRDRDYNEQYF. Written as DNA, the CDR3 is TGTGCCAGCAGCCCCCGCGACAGGGATTACAATGAGCAGTACTTC.

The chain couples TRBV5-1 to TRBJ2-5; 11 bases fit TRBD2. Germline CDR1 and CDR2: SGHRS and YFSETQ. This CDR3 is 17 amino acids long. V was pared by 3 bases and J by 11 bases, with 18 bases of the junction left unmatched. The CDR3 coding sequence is TGCGCCAGCAGCTCCCTACCGGGACTAGCGGCAACAAGGGAGCAGTACTTC. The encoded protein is CASSSLPGLAATREQYF. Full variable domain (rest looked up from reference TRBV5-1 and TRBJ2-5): KAGVTQTPRYLIKTRGQQVTLSCSPISGHRSVSWYQQTPGQGLQFLFEYFSETQRNKGNFPGRFSGRQFSNSRSEMNVSTLELGDSALYLCASSSLPGLAATREQYFGPGTRLLVL.

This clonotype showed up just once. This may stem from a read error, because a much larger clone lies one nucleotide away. CDR3 protein: CASSPRTGDSGEQYF. For the CDR3, the DNA is TGCGCCAGCAGCCCGAGGACAGGGGATAGCGGCGAGCAGTACTTC. The chain uses TRBV5-1 and TRBJ2-5; 9 bases are shared with TRBD1. The J call may be incorrect, as the DNA end agrees better with TRBJ2-7. CDR1 SGHRS and CDR2 YFSETQ come from the germline V gene. This CDR3 is built from 15 residues.

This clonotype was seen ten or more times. CDR3 protein: CASSLTRTSGGSTRGDTQYF. Written as DNA, the CDR3 is TGTGCCAGCAGCTTAACCCGGACTAGCGGGGGGTCAACCAGGGGAGATACGCAGTATTTT. V usage is TRBV7-3 and J usage is TRBJ2-3; TRBD2 matches 14 bases. Trimming at V came to 0 bases and at J to 5 bases, leaving 13 bases not matched to a gene. The germline CDR1 and CDR2 sequences are SGHTA and FQGTGA. This CDR3 is built from 20 residues.

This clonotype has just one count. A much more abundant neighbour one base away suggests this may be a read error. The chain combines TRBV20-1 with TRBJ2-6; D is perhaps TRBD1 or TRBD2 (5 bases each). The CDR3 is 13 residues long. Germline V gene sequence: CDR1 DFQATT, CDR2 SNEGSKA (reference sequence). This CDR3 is CSAMTSGANALTF. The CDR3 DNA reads TGCAGTGCTATGACATCCGGGGCCAACGCCCTGACTTTC.

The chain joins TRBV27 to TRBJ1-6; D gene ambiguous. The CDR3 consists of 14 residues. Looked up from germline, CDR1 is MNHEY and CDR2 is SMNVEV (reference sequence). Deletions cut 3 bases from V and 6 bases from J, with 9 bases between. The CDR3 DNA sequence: TGTGCCAGCAGTTTGACGGACGGTAATTCACCCCTCCACTTT. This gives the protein CASSLTDGNSPLHF.

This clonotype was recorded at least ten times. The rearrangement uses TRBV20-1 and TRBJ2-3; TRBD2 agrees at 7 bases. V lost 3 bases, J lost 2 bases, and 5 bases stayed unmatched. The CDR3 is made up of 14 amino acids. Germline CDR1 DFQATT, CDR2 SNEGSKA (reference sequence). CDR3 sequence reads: CSASGLGDTDTQYF. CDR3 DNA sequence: TGCAGTGCTAGCGGACTAGGGGACACAGATACGCAGTATTTT.

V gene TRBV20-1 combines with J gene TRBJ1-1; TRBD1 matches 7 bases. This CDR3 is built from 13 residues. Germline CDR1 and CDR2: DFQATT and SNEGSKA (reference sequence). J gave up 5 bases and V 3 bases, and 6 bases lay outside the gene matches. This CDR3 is CSASLRGETEAFF. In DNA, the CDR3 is TGCAGTGCTAGCCTCAGGGGGGAAACTGAAGCTTTCTTT.